This TCR beta chain was captured by sequencing in a study of blood T cell repertoires in COVID-19. The sample holds a few counts of this clone. The repertoire was sequenced with immunoSEQ multiplex PCR; TCRdb's copy has only in-frame clones and lacks some. The sample carries approximately 300,000 clones, roughly 90% recorded once. The germline V gene encodes CDR1 LNHDA and CDR2 SQIVND (reference sequence). CDR3 length equals 14 residues. The V end lost 5 bases, the J end lost 4 bases, and 14 bases lay between the germline ends. Sequencing was done on a sample of PBMCs or T cells enriched from blood (not recorded which). The receptor was derived from a woman younger than 45 who had recovered from COVID-19. This chain joins TRBV19 and TRBJ1-1; unclear D gene. The CDR3 bases are TGTGCCAGTAGTGAATGGGCCGAGAGCACTGAAGCTTTCTTT. Protein product: CASSEWAESTEAFF.